These T cell receptor beta chains were read from a single sample in a study of T cells in Graves' hyperthyroidism and ophthalmopathy. TCRdb reanalysed the multiplex PCR reads using MiXCR and keeps one entry per CDR3 protein. The data contain around 450,000 distinct CDR3 sequences, 15% to 17% of them singletons. The sequenced sample consisted of blood. The receptors were sampled from a woman aged 18-30 years with Graves' hyperthyroidism. CDR3s include the opening cysteine and the closing phenylalanine or tryptophan. D genes are given only for firm matches. Part of the rows lack a size; the others show once, few, many or a class for expanded clones.

v_gene: TRBV5-1; d_gene: -; abundance: many; j_gene: TRBJ2-2; CDR3nt: TGCGCCAGCACCGAGTCCGGGGAGCTGTTTTTT; CDR3aa: CASTESGELFF
v_gene: TRBV28; d_gene: -; abundance: many; j_gene: TRBJ2-7; CDR3nt: TGTGCCAGCAGTCCCCTGGCCGAACGCGACTACGAGCAGTACTTC; CDR3aa: CASSPLAERDYEQYF
v_gene: TRBV13; d_gene: -; abundance: many; j_gene: TRBJ2-7; CDR3nt: TGTGCCAGCAGCTTGAAGGGGCCCTACGAGCAGTACTTC; CDR3aa: CASSLKGPYEQYF
v_gene: TRBV20-1; d_gene: -; abundance: -; j_gene: TRBJ2-2; CDR3nt: TGCAGTGCACCGGGGCCAGCCCGGCCCGGGGAGCTGTTTTTT; CDR3aa: CSAPGPARPGELFF
v_gene: TRBV20-1; d_gene: TRBD2; abundance: -; j_gene: TRBJ2-7; CDR3nt: TGCAGTGCTAGAGACCACAGAGGACTTGAACTAGCGGATAGCTCCTACGAGCAGTACTTC; CDR3aa: CSARDHRGLELADSSYEQYF
v_gene: TRBV20-1; d_gene: -; abundance: many; j_gene: TRBJ1-2; CDR3nt: TGCAGTGCTAGGGAAGGAGGATTCGACTATGGCTACACCTTC; CDR3aa: CSAREGGFDYGYTF
v_gene: TRBV19; d_gene: TRBD2; abundance: few; j_gene: TRBJ2-2; CDR3nt: TGTGCCAGTAACCCACTAGCGGGACGAAGAGAGAGGAACACCGGGGAGCTGTTTTTT; CDR3aa: CASNPLAGRRERNTGELFF
v_gene: TRBV20-1; d_gene: TRBD1; abundance: many; j_gene: TRBJ1-2; CDR3nt: TGCAGTGCTCCCAGACAGGGGGGGTCCTATGGCTACACCTTC; CDR3aa: CSAPRQGGSYGYTF
v_gene: TRBV11-2; d_gene: -; abundance: -; j_gene: TRBJ2-7; CDR3nt: TGTGCCAGCAGCTTGGTCGATTATTACGAGCAGTACTTC; CDR3aa: CASSLVDYYEQYF
v_gene: TRBV19; d_gene: TRBD2; abundance: -; j_gene: TRBJ2-7; CDR3nt: TGTGCCAGTAAGCCGACTAGCGGGAGCTACGAGCAGTACTTC; CDR3aa: CASKPTSGSYEQYF
v_gene: TRBV27; d_gene: -; abundance: many; j_gene: TRBJ2-1; CDR3nt: TGTGCCAGCAGTCAGGGTCCGGGCAATGAGCAGTTCTTC; CDR3aa: CASSQGPGNEQFF
v_gene: TRBV5-1; d_gene: -; abundance: many; j_gene: TRBJ1-2; CDR3nt: TGCGCCAGCAGCTATCCTGGGGGTTCCGAGGGTGGCTACACCTTC; CDR3aa: CASSYPGGSEGGYTF
v_gene: TRBV5-1; d_gene: -; abundance: once; j_gene: TRBJ1-1; CDR3nt: TGCGCCAGCAGCCAAGATCGTGGGACGGTGGAAGCTTTCTTT; CDR3aa: CASSQDRGTVEAFF
v_gene: TRBV3-1; d_gene: -; abundance: many; j_gene: TRBJ1-6; CDR3nt: TGTGCCAGCGGTCAGGGGCAGGGGAGTTCACCCCTCCACTTT; CDR3aa: CASGQGQGSSPLHF
v_gene: TRBV28; d_gene: -; abundance: many; j_gene: TRBJ1-2; CDR3nt: TGTGCCAGCAGACCAACAAACTATGGCTACACCTTC; CDR3aa: CASRPTNYGYTF
v_gene: TRBV15; d_gene: TRBD1; abundance: many; j_gene: TRBJ1-5; CDR3nt: TGTGCCACCAGCAGAGCCGGGACAGGAGGTTGGCCCCAGCATTTT; CDR3aa: CATSRAGTGGWPQHF
v_gene: TRBV3-1; d_gene: -; abundance: many; j_gene: TRBJ1-1; CDR3nt: TGTGCCAGCAGCACCGACAGGATTTACACTGAAGCTTTCTTT; CDR3aa: CASSTDRIYTEAFF
v_gene: TRBV29-1; d_gene: -; abundance: many; j_gene: TRBJ1-1; CDR3nt: TGCAGCGCTGCCCCTACCTTAGCGAACACTGAAGCTTTCTTT; CDR3aa: CSAAPTLANTEAFF
v_gene: TRBV2; d_gene: TRBD2; abundance: many; j_gene: TRBJ2-5; CDR3nt: TGTGCCAGCAGTGATTTGACTAGCGGGTTAGAGACCCAGTACTTC; CDR3aa: CASSDLTSGLETQYF
v_gene: TRBV5-5; d_gene: -; abundance: -; j_gene: TRBJ2-7; CDR3nt: TGTGCCAGCAGCCAAGGACCGAGGACCTACGAGCAGTACTTC; CDR3aa: CASSQGPRTYEQYF
v_gene: TRBV28; d_gene: TRBD2; abundance: many; j_gene: TRBJ2-5; CDR3nt: TGTGCCAGCAGTGGACTAGCTAGGTGGGAGACCCAGTACTTC; CDR3aa: CASSGLARWETQYF
v_gene: TRBV28; d_gene: -; abundance: many; j_gene: TRBJ2-1; CDR3nt: TGTGCCAGCAGTTTCGCCGGGGTGAACTACAATGAGCAGTTCTTC; CDR3aa: CASSFAGVNYNEQFF
v_gene: TRBV12-3/TRBV12-4; d_gene: -; abundance: -; j_gene: TRBJ2-1; CDR3nt: TGTGCCAGCAGTATAACACGTAGCTCCTACAATGAGCAGTTCTTC; CDR3aa: CASSITRSSYNEQFF
v_gene: TRBV7-8; d_gene: TRBD1; abundance: many; j_gene: TRBJ2-5; CDR3nt: TGTGCCAGCAGCCTTCCGACAGGGGTTTCTGAGACCCAGTACTTC; CDR3aa: CASSLPTGVSETQYF
v_gene: TRBV28; d_gene: TRBD1; abundance: many; j_gene: TRBJ1-5; CDR3nt: TGTGCCAGTCAAAATCGGGACAGGGATAGTCAGCCCCAGCATTTT; CDR3aa: CASQNRDRDSQPQHF
v_gene: TRBV18; d_gene: -; abundance: many; j_gene: TRBJ2-1; CDR3nt: TGTGCCAGCTCACCACCCTCTTACTACAATGAGCAGTTCTTC; CDR3aa: CASSPPSYYNEQFF
v_gene: TRBV27; d_gene: TRBD1; abundance: few; j_gene: TRBJ2-2; CDR3nt: TGTGCCAGCAGCGTACAGGGGAGCGGGGAGCTGTTTTTT; CDR3aa: CASSVQGSGELFF
v_gene: TRBV14; d_gene: -; abundance: few; j_gene: TRBJ2-1; CDR3nt: TGTGCCAGCAGCCGGGACGGACCCAATGAGCAGTTCTTC; CDR3aa: CASSRDGPNEQFF
v_gene: TRBV25-1; d_gene: TRBD1; abundance: few; j_gene: TRBJ1-1; CDR3nt: TGTGCCAGCAGTGACCTTGGACAGGGCGACACTGAAGCTTTCTTT; CDR3aa: CASSDLGQGDTEAFF
v_gene: TRBV28; d_gene: TRBD2; abundance: many; j_gene: TRBJ2-5; CDR3nt: TGTGCCAGCAGCAGGGGGACTAGCGGGGGGAACCAAGAGACCCAGTACTTC; CDR3aa: CASSRGTSGGNQETQYF
v_gene: TRBV12-3/TRBV12-4; d_gene: TRBD1; abundance: many; j_gene: TRBJ1-2; CDR3nt: TGTGCCAGCAGCGGACAGGGGGCAGCTGGCTACACCTTC; CDR3aa: CASSGQGAAGYTF
v_gene: TRBV11-1; d_gene: -; abundance: many; j_gene: TRBJ2-7; CDR3nt: TGTGCCAGCAGCTTAGTGTTCGGGACCTACTCCTACGAGCAGTACTTC; CDR3aa: CASSLVFGTYSYEQYF
v_gene: TRBV20-1; d_gene: -; abundance: many; j_gene: TRBJ2-7; CDR3nt: TGCAGTGCTAGAGATTTACTAGCAGCCAACGGATACTACGAGCAGTACTTC; CDR3aa: CSARDLLAANGYYEQYF
v_gene: TRBV20-1; d_gene: -; abundance: few; j_gene: TRBJ2-7; CDR3nt: TGCAGTGCTTACCCCCGGGACAAATACGAGCAGTACTTC; CDR3aa: CSAYPRDKYEQYF
v_gene: TRBV18; d_gene: -; abundance: many; j_gene: TRBJ1-1; CDR3nt: TGTGCCACCACTGACGGGGACAACACTGAAGCTTTCTTT; CDR3aa: CATTDGDNTEAFF
v_gene: TRBV6-1; d_gene: TRBD1; abundance: -; j_gene: TRBJ1-5; CDR3nt: TGTGCCAGCAGCCTTGACAGGGGTAACAATCAGCCCCAGCATTTT; CDR3aa: CASSLDRGNNQPQHF
v_gene: TRBV5-1; d_gene: -; abundance: many; j_gene: TRBJ2-7; CDR3nt: TGCGCCACCACTAAATCCGGCGGAGGGGGGTCCTACGAGCAGTACTTC; CDR3aa: CATTKSGGGGSYEQYF
v_gene: TRBV18; d_gene: TRBD1; abundance: -; j_gene: TRBJ2-1; CDR3nt: TGTGCCAGCTCACCACCGACAGGGGGTTACAATGAGCAGTTCTTC; CDR3aa: CASSPPTGGYNEQFF
v_gene: TRBV11-2; d_gene: TRBD1; abundance: -; j_gene: TRBJ2-7; CDR3nt: TGTGCCAGCAGCATAAGACAGGGTACGATTTACGAGCAGTACTTC; CDR3aa: CASSIRQGTIYEQYF
v_gene: TRBV7-3; d_gene: TRBD2; abundance: few; j_gene: TRBJ2-3; CDR3nt: TGTGCCAGCAGCTTAGCGGGGGGGGTAATTGATACGCAGTATTTT; CDR3aa: CASSLAGGVIDTQYF